This T cell receptor beta chain was identified during a study of T cells in Graves' hyperthyroidism and ophthalmopathy. V lost 3 bases, J lost 3 bases, and 3 bases stayed unmatched. The V gene's germline CDR1 is SGHTA and CDR2 FQGNSA. This CDR3 has 16 residues. There were TCR beta CDR3 regions amplified from RNA transcripts. During a first-round RT-PCR of the TCR CDR3, the HTBI primer set was used. One entry per CDR3 protein results from TCRdb running MiXCR on the multiplex PCR reads. Counted here are roughly 510,000 distinct CDR3 sequences, around 50% occurring once; the ten biggest clones make up 35% to 50%.

The receptor's source is an adult woman with Graves' disease, either hyperthyroidism or ophthalmopathy (not recorded which). The sequencing input was peripheral blood or thyroid tissue (not recorded which). V is TRBV7-2 and J is TRBJ1-5; 12 bases match TRBD1. The CDR3 bases are TGTGCCAGCAGCTTGGGGACAGGGGGCATCAATCAGCCCCAGCATTTT. Amino acid sequence: CASSLGTGGINQPQHF. Full variable domain (remainder filled in from reference TRBV7-2 and TRBJ1-5): GAGVSQSPSNKVTEKGKDVELRCDPISGHTALYWYRQSLGQGLEFLIYFQGNSAPDKSGLPSDRFSAERTGGSVSTLTIQRTQQEDSAVYLCASSLGTGGINQPQHFGDGTRLSIL.